Listed below are T cell receptor beta chains from one sample, sequenced in a study of blood T cell dynamics during melanoma immunotherapy. Profiling relied on immunoSEQ multiplex PCR, and the TCRdb table lists in-frame clones only, not all of them. The sample has 10,000 to 15,000 clones, approximately 84% seen once. The specimen was blood, collected from a patient treated with checkpoint blockade. The receptors were gathered from a human donor with melanoma. Both conserved end residues are part of each CDR3. The D gene is left open where the match is weak. Clone size is stated in some rows and not others, as once, few, many or a class when expanded.

V gene	clone size	J gene	D gene	CDR3 DNA	CDR3 protein
TRBV11-2	few	TRBJ1-3	.	TGTGCCAGCTCTTTTTATCCCGGGGCTGCTGGAAACACCATATATTTT	CASSFYPGAAGNTIYF
TRBV19	few	TRBJ1-5	.	TGTGCCAGTAGTCGAAGCAATCAGCCCCAGCATTTT	CASSRSNQPQHF
TRBV20-1	.	TRBJ1-2	.	TGCAGTGCTAGTGACTTTGGCTACACCTTC	CSASDFGYTF
TRBV30	.	TRBJ1-5	.	TGTGCCTGGAGTTCGGACCTAGGGGAGCCCCAGCATTTT	CAWSSDLGEPQHF
TRBV4-2	.	TRBJ1-1	.	TGTGCCAGCAGCCGCCCGACCGGACTAGGCACTGAAGCTTTCTTT	CASSRPTGLGTEAFF
TRBV15	.	TRBJ2-3	TRBD2	TGTGCCACCAGCAGAGATAGAGACCTAGCGGGAATCACAGATACGCAGTATTTT	CATSRDRDLAGITDTQYF
TRBV5-1	.	TRBJ1-6	.	TGCGCCAGCAGCTTAACCGAAGGATCACCCCTCCACTTT	CASSLTEGSPLHF
TRBV27	once	TRBJ2-1	.	TGTGCCAGCAGTCCATGGGGGCTAGCATCGGTTGCGGACAATGAGCAGTTCTTC	CASSPWGLASVADNEQFF
TRBV7-2	few	TRBJ1-2	.	TGTGCCAGCAGACGGGACACTGCTGATGGCTACACCTTC	CASRRDTADGYTF
TRBV4-1	few	TRBJ1-3	.	TGCGCCAGCAGCCAACATTTCATCTCTGGAAACACCATATATTTT	CASSQHFISGNTIYF
TRBV9	.	TRBJ2-2	.	TGTGCCAGCACACCCTTTGAGCGCGGGGAGCTGTTTTTT	CASTPFERGELFF
TRBV19	.	TRBJ1-5	TRBD1	TGTGCCAGCTCAATTGGACAGGGGAAGGGTCAGCCCCAGCATTTT	CASSIGQGKGQPQHF
TRBV5-4	.	TRBJ1-1	.	TGTGCCAGCAGCTTTAGCCGGGGGACTGAAGCTTTCTTT	CASSFSRGTEAFF
TRBV5-1	.	TRBJ2-1	.	TGCGCCAGCAGCTTGGTCGGCCAGACCTACAATGAGCAGTTCTTC	CASSLVGQTYNEQFF
TRBV7-9	.	TRBJ2-7	TRBD2	TGTGCCAGCACCGAGGGGCTAGCGGGACCCTACGAGCAGTACTTC	CASTEGLAGPYEQYF
TRBV9	.	TRBJ2-7	.	TGTGCCAGCAGCGCCCGTCTAGGATCCGGGGCCTACGAGCAGTACTTC	CASSARLGSGAYEQYF
TRBV7-2	.	TRBJ2-3	.	TGTGCCAGCAGCAGCACAGATACGCAGTATTTT	CASSSTDTQYF
TRBV5-6	.	TRBJ2-6	.	TGTGCCAGCAGCTTGGGGCAGGGCCACTCTGGGGCCAACGTCCTGACTTTC	CASSLGQGHSGANVLTF
TRBV14	few	TRBJ1-2	TRBD1	TGTGCCAGCAGCCAAATCTCGACAGGGGCTGGAGGCTACACCTTC	CASSQISTGAGGYTF
TRBV19	.	TRBJ1-2	TRBD1	TGTGCCAGTAGTCCCGGGACAGGCGGCCATAACTATGGCTACACCTTC	CASSPGTGGHNYGYTF
TRBV19	.	TRBJ2-2	.	TGTGCCAGTATTGGGCCAAACGACGGGGAGCTGTTTTTT	CASIGPNDGELFF
TRBV6-5	.	TRBJ1-2	.	TGTGCCAGCAGTTACCGACCTGACGATGGCTACACCTTC	CASSYRPDDGYTF
TRBV9	.	TRBJ1-5	.	TGTGCCAGCAGCGTGGATGATGGACCCCAGCATTTT	CASSVDDGPQHF
TRBV5-1	few	TRBJ2-1	TRBD2	TGCGCCAGCAGACCCGAGGCAGCGGGGAGGATCCCGTTCTTC	CASRPEAAGRIPFF
TRBV5-1	.	TRBJ2-7	TRBD1	TGCGCCAGCAGCTTGGAGACAGGGGGCTTCCTCGAGCAGTACTTC	CASSLETGGFLEQYF
TRBV5-1	.	TRBJ2-7	.	TGCGCCAGCAGCTTGGCTGCCCAGGAGACCCACGAGCAGTACTTC	CASSLAAQETHEQYF
TRBV5-4	.	TRBJ2-7	TRBD2	TGTGCCACCAGTCGCGGGGGTCAAAGACACGAGCAGTACTTC	CATSRGGQRHEQYF
TRBV1	.	TRBJ2-3	.	TGCACCAGCAGCCAGTACAGAAATAGCACAGATACGCAGTATTTT	CTSSQYRNSTDTQYF
TRBV10-3	once	TRBJ1-2	.	TGTGCCATCAGTGAGCCGAAGGGCGGCAGGGGAAGCTATGGCTACACCTTC	CAISEPKGGRGSYGYTF